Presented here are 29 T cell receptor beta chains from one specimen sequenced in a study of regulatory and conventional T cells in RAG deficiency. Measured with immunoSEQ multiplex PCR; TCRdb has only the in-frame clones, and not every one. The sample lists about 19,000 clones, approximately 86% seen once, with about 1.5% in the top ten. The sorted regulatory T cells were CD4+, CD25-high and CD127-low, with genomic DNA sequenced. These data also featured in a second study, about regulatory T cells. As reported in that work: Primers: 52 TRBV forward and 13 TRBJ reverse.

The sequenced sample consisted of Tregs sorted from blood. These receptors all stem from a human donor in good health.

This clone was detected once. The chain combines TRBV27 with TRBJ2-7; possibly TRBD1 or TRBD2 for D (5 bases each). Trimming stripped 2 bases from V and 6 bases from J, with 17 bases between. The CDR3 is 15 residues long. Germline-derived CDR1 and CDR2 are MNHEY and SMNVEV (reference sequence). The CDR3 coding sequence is TGTGCCAGCAGTTTAGGGGGAACCCTCGGTGGCGAGCAGTACTTC. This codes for CASSLGGTLGGEQYF.

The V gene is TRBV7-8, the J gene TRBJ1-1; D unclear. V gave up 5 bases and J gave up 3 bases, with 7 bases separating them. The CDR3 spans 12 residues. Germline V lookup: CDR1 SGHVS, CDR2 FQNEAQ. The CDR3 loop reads CASSPSYTEAFF. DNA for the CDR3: TGTGCCAGCAGCCCCTCCTACACTGAAGCTTTCTTT.

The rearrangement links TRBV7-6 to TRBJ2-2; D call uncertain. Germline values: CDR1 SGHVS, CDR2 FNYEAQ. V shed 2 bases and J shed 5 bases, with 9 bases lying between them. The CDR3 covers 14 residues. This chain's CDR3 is CASSLTIGTGELFF. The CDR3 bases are TGTGCCAGCAGCTTAACCATAGGGACCGGGGAGCTGTTTTTT.

CDR3 DNA: TGTGCCATCAGTGGAAGTAATGAAAAACTGTTTTTT. Its protein product is CAISGSNEKLFF. V is TRBV10-3 and J is TRBJ1-4; D remains unclear. This CDR3 is 12 amino acids long. The germline V and J ends were trimmed by 4 bases and 4 bases, with 4 bases remaining between them. Per the germline V gene, CDR1 is ENHRY and CDR2 is SYGVKD.

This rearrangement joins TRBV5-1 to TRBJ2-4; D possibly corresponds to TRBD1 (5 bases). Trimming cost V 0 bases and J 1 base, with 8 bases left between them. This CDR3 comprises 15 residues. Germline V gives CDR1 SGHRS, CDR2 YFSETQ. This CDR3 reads CASSLGGNAKNIQYF. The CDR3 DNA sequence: TGCGCCAGCAGCTTGGGGGGCAACGCCAAAAACATTCAGTACTTC.

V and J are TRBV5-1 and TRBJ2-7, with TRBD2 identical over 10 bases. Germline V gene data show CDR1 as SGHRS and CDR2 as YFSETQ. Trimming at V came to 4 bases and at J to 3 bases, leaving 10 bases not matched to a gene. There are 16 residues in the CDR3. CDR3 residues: CASSLDSLAGFYEQYF. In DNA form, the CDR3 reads TGCGCCAGCAGCCTGGACTCACTAGCGGGGTTCTACGAGCAGTACTTC.

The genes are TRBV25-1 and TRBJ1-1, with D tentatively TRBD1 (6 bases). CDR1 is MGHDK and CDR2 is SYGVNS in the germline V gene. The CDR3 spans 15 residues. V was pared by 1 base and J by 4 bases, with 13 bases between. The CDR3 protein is CASSELTGGRTEAFF. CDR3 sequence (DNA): TGTGCCAGCAGTGAATTGACGGGGGGCCGCACTGAAGCTTTCTTT. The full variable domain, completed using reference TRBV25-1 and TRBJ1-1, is EADIYQTPRYLVIGTGKKITLECSQTMGHDKMYWYQQDPGMELHLIHYSYGVNSTEKGDLSSESTVSRIRTEHFPLTLESARPSHTSQYLCASSELTGGRTEAFFGQGTRLTVV.

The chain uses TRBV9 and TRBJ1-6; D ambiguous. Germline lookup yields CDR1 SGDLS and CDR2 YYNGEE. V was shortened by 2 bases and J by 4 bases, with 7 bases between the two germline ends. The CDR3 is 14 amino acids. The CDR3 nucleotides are TGTGCCAGCAGCGTTGGATCTTATAATTCACCCCTCCACTTT. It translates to CASSVGSYNSPLHF. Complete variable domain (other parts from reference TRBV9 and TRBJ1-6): DSGVTQTPKHLITATGQRVTLRCSPRSGDLSVYWYQQSLDQGLQFLIQYYNGEERAKGNILERFSAQQFPDLHSELNLSSLELGDSALYFCASSVGSYNSPLHFGNGTRLTVT.

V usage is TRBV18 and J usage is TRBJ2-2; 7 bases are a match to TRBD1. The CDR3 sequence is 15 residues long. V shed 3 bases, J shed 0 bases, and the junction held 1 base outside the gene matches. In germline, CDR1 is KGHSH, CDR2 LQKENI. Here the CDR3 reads CASSPTGSNTGELFF. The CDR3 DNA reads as TGTGCCAGCTCACCGACAGGGTCGAACACCGGGGAGCTGTTTTTT.

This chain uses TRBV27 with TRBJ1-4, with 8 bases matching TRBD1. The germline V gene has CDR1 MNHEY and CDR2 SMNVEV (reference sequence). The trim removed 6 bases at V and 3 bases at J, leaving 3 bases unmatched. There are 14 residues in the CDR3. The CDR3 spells CASRQQGANEKLFF. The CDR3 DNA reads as TGTGCCAGCAGACAACAGGGGGCTAATGAAAAACTGTTTTTT.

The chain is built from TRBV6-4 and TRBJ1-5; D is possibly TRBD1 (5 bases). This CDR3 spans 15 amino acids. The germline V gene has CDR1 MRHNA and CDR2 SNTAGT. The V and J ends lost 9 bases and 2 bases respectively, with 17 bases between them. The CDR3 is CASTPRVTGNQPQHF. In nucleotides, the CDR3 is TGTGCCAGTACCCCCAGGGTAACAGGCAATCAGCCCCAGCATTTT.

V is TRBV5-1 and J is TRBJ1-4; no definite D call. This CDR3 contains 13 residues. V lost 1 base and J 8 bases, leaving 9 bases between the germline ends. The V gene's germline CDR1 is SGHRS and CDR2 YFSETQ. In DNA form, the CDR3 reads TGCGCCAGCAGCTTGCTGGTTGGGGAAAAACTGTTTTTT. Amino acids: CASSLLVGEKLFF.

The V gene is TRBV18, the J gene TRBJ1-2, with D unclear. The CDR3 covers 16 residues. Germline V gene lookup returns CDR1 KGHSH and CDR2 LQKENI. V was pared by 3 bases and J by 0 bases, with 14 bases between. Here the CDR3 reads CASSPGVPSSNYGYTF. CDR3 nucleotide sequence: TGTGCCAGCTCACCTGGGGTGCCATCCTCTAACTATGGCTACACCTTC.

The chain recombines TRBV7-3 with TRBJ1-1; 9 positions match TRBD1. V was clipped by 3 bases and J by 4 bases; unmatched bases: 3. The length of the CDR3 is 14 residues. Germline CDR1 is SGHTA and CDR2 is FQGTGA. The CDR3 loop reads CASSFRQGVTEAFF. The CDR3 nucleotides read TGTGCCAGCAGCTTCCGACAGGGGGTCACTGAAGCTTTCTTT.

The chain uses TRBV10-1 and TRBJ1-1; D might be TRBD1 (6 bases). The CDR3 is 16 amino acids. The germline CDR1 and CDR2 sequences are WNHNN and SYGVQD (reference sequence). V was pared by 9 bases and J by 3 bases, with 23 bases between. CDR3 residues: CARGRTRGRLDTEAFF. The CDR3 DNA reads TGCGCCAGGGGCAGAACGCGGGGGCGCTTGGACACTGAAGCTTTCTTT.

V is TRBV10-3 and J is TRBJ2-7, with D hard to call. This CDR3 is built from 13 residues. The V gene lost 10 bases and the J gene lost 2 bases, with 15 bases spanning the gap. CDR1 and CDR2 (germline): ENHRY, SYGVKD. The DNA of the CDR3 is TGTGCCACCGCCCCGACTCTTGCCTACGAGCAGTACTTC. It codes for CATAPTLAYEQYF.

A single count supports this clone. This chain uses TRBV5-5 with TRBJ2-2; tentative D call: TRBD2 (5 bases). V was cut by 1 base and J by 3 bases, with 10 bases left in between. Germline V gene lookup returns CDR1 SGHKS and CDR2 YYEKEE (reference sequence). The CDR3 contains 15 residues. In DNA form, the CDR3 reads TGTGCCAGCAGCTTGCTTCCGGGATACACCGGGGAGCTGTTTTTT. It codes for CASSLLPGYTGELFF.

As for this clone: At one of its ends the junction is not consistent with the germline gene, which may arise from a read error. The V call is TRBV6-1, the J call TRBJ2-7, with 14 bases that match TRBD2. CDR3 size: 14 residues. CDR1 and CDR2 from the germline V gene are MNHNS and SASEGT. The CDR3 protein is CASSATTSGRAELF. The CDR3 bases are TGTGCCAGCAGTGCCACGACTAGCGGGAGGGCCGAACTCTTC.

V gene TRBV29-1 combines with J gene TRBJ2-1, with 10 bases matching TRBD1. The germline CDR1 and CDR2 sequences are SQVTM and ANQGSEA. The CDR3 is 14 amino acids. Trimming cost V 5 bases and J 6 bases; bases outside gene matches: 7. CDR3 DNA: TGCAGCGTTTGGACAGGGGGTTATCTCAATGAGCAGTTCTTC. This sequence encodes CSVWTGGYLNEQFF.

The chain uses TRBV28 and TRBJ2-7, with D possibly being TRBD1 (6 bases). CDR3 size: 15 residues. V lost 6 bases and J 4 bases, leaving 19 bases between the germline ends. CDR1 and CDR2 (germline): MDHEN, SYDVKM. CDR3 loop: CASRPADSRRYEQYF. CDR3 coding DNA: TGTGCCAGCAGACCGGCGGACAGCCGGCGGTACGAGCAGTACTTC.

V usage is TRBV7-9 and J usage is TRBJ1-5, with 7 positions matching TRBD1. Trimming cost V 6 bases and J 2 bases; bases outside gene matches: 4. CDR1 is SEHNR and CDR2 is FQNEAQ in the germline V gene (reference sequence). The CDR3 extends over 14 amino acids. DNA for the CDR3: TGTGCCAGCAGTGGGGACAGCGGCAATCAGCCCCAGCATTTT. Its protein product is CASSGDSGNQPQHF.

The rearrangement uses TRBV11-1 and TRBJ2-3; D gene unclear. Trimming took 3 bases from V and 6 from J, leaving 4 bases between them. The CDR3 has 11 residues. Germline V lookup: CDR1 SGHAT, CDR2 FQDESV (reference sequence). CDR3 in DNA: TGTGCCAGCAGCTTCTTTGATACGCAGTATTTT. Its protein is CASSFFDTQYF.

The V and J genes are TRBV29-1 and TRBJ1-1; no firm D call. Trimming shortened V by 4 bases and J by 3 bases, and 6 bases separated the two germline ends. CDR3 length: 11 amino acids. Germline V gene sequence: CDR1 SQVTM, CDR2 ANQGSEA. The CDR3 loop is CSVAFYTEAFF. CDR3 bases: TGCAGCGTTGCCTTCTACACTGAAGCTTTCTTT.

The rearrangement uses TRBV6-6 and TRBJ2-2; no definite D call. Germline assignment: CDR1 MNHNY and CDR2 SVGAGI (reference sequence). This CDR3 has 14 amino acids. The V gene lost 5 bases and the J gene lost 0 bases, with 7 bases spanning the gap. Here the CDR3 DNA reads TGTGCCAGCAGTACGACGGCGAACACCGGGGAGCTGTTTTTT. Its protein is CASSTTANTGELFF.

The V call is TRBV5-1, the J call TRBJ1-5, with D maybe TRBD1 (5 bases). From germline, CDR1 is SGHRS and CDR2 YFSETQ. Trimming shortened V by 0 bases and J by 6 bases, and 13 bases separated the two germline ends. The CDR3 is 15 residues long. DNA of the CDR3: TGCGCCAGCAGCTTGGGGCAGGGAGGCGGTCAGCCCCAGCATTTT. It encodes CASSLGQGGGQPQHF.

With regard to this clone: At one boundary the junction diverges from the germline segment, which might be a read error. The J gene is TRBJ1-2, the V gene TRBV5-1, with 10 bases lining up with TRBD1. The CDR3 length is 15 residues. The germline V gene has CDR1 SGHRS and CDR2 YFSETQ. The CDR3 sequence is CTSSLTSGTGDGYTF. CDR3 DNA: TGCACCAGCAGCTTGACTTCCGGGACAGGGGATGGCTACACCTTC.

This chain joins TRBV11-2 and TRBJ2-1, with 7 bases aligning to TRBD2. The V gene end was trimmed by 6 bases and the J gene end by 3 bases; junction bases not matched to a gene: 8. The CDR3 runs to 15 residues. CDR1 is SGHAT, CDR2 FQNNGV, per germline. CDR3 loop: CASRRTGEGYNEQFF. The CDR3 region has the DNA TGTGCCAGCAGAAGGACCGGGGAGGGCTACAATGAGCAGTTCTTC.

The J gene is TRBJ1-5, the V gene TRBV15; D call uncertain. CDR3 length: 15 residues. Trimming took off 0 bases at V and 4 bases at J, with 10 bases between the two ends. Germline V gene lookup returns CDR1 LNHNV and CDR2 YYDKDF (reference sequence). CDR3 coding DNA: TGTGCCACCAGCAGAGATGTCGGTCAAAATCAGCCCCAGCATTTT. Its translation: CATSRDVGQNQPQHF.

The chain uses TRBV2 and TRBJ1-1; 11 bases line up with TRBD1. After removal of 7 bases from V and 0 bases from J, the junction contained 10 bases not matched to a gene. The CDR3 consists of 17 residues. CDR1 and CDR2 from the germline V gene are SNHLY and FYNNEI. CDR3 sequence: CASIQQDRGLLNTEAFF. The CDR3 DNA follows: TGTGCCAGCATCCAGCAGGACAGGGGGCTGTTGAACACTGAAGCTTTCTTT.